This T cell receptor (beta chain) was sequenced during a study of ipilimumab plus nivolumab after autologous stem cell transplantation. Study details: A median of roughly eight nivolumab and about five ipilimumab doses were given. The DLBCL cohort had primary refractory and relapsed disease, with 18-month progression-free survival of approximately 87% and 28%.

The method was immunoSEQ multiplex PCR; TCRdb's version includes in-frame clones alone and lacks a portion of them. The table has around 84,000 clones, nearly 85% seen once. Starting 14 to 28 days after autologous transplant, ipilimumab 1 mg/kg was given. Patients got 3 mg/kg IV nivolumab weeks 1, 4, 7, 10, then biweekly through week 26. The germline V and J ends were trimmed by 0 bases and 0 bases, with 10 bases remaining between them. Germline CDR1 reads SGDLS; CDR2 reads YYNGEE. CDR3 length equals 16 residues. This receptor was identified in a male donor with diffuse large B-cell lymphoma. The rearrangement joins TRBV9 to TRBJ2-4, with a possible D match to TRBD1 (6 bases). The sequencing used PBMCs, collected in a trial of ipilimumab plus nivolumab as post-transplant consolidation. The CDR3 reads CASSVGQGTAKNIQYF. The CDR3 DNA reads TGTGCCAGCAGCGTAGGGCAGGGGACAGCCAAAAACATTCAGTACTTC. The whole variable domain, filled in from reference TRBV9 and TRBJ2-4, reads DSGVTQTPKHLITATGQRVTLRCSPRSGDLSVYWYQQSLDQGLQFLIQYYNGEERAKGNILERFSAQQFPDLHSELNLSSLELGDSALYFCASSVGQGTAKNIQYFGAGTRLSVL.